This entry describes one T cell receptor beta chain. Its antigen is unknown. Relying on iRepertoire HTBI primers and Arm-PCR of CDR3 regions, the team built TCR beta libraries. Each CDR3 protein is one row after TCRdb ran MiXCR on the multiplex PCR reads. The sample contains around 250,000 distinct CDR3 sequences, 20% to 25% of which appear only once. The sample is drawn from a study of regulatory T cells in long-lasting Graves disease. Study-wide background: Graves' patients, diagnosed recently, had received antithyroid drugs under 3 months.

The time point is: newly diagnosed GD, antithyroid drugs for less than 3 months. The TCR library was made from RNA that had been extracted from PBMCs in TRIzol. In Xi'an, China, an endocrinology department was the source of patients. CDR1 is LNHNV and CDR2 is YYDKDF in the germline V gene (reference sequence). V was pared by 0 bases and J by 6 bases, with 15 bases between. The CDR3 totals 16 residues. Broader study findings: Favoring TRBV28, TRBJ1-2 and TRBJ2-5 was a feature seen in persistent disease.

The genes are TRBV15 and TRBJ1-5; D is unclear. The starting material was peripheral blood mononuclear cells (PBMCs), obtained at new diagnosis, from a patient treated with antithyroid drugs. The receptor comes from a female donor with Graves disease. The CDR3 reads CATSRDVAGEGQPQHF. DNA of the CDR3: TGTGCCACCAGCAGAGATGTGGCAGGAGAGGGTCAGCCCCAGCATTTT.